A single sample is the source of the 9 T cell receptor beta chains below, sequenced in a study of blood T cells in healthy people across ages (dated by TCRdb to 2015 to 2017). The library was prepared using 5' RACE. Sequencer: Illumina HiSeq 2500. A second PCR of about 6 to 11 cycles was run with a J-beta primer mix and a sample-barcoded 5' primer. The raw public data were reprocessed by TCRdb itself: fastp quality trimming at Q25, MiXCR clonotype calling, in-frame beta chains only. Rows are combined by CDR3 protein, so each entry shows the most common genes and DNA. The sample yields 850,000 or so distinct CDR3 sequences; about 28% were counted once. The ten most abundant clones make up 17% of the sample. The sequenced material came from blood. These receptors originate from a woman aged 80 or older in good health.

This clonotype has a count of ten or more. V and J are TRBV7-2 and TRBJ2-1, with 9 bases identical to TRBD2. The CDR3 consists of 15 residues. V shed 4 bases, J shed 4 bases, and the junction held 5 bases outside the gene matches. From germline, CDR1 is SGHTA and CDR2 FQGNSA. The CDR3 nucleotides are TGTGCCAGCAGCTCGACTAGCGGCCAATACAATGAGCAGTTCTTC. Protein sequence: CASSSTSGQYNEQFF. The full variable domain, with the rest looked up from reference TRBV7-2 and TRBJ2-1, is GAGVSQSPSNKVTEKGKDVELRCDPISGHTALYWYRQSLGQGLEFLIYFQGNSAPDKSGLPSDRFSAERTGGSVSTLTIQRTQQEDSAVYLCASSSTSGQYNEQFFGPGTRLTVL.

This clonotype came up a few times. The rearrangement uses TRBV6-2 or TRBV6-3 and TRBJ1-2; 10 bases align to TRBD1. Germline CDR1 reads MNHEY; CDR2 reads SVGEGT. With V trimmed by 5 bases and J by 6 bases, 12 bases remained unmatched. The length of the CDR3 is 16 residues. The CDR3 DNA reads TGTGCCAGCAGTCCTGCCGGGACAGGGGAATGGGATGGCTACACCTTC. Translated, it gives CASSPAGTGEWDGYTF.

In its sample, this clonotype was seen many times. The rearrangement uses TRBV5-1 and TRBJ2-5; perhaps TRBD1 as D (7 bases). This CDR3 region has 15 residues. Between the trimmed V and J ends, which lost 1 base and 4 bases, there was a span of 14 bases. CDR1 is SGHRS and CDR2 is YFSETQ in the germline V gene. The CDR3 DNA is TGCGCCAGCAGCTTGTGGAACAGGGGAGGAGAGACCCAGTACTTC. It encodes CASSLWNRGGETQYF.

This clonotype has a count of ten or more. The chain employs TRBV7-9 and TRBJ2-3, with 14 nucleotides matching TRBD2. Looked up from germline, CDR1 is SEHNR and CDR2 is FQNEAQ (reference sequence). The V and J ends lost 4 bases and 5 bases, in that order; junction bases with no gene match: 11. CDR3 length equals 18 residues. In nucleotides, the CDR3 is TGTGCCAGCAGCTCTACCGGACTAGCGGGGGGTTATTTAGATACGCAGTATTTT. This encodes CASSSTGLAGGYLDTQYF.

This clonotype was detected many times. The CDR3 DNA reads as TGTGCCAGCGAACAGGGGTACTACGAGCAGTACTTC. Translated: CASEQGYYEQYF. The J gene is TRBJ2-7, the V gene TRBV6-1; 7 positions agree with TRBD1. There are 12 residues in the CDR3. The V gene's germline CDR1 is MNHNS and CDR2 SASEGT. With V trimmed by 8 bases and J by 3 bases, 4 bases remained unmatched.

The sample holds many counts of this clonotype. The rearrangement joins TRBV4-3 to TRBJ1-2; no firm D call. Trimming removed 0 bases from V and 4 bases from J, with 15 bases in between. The CDR3 runs to 16 residues. Germline V gives CDR1 LGHNA, CDR2 YSLEER. The CDR3 is CASSQDTAPYGYGYTF. Written as DNA, the CDR3 is TGCGCCAGCAGCCAAGATACGGCCCCGTACGGCTATGGCTACACCTTC.

This clonotype was observed many times. The rearrangement joins TRBV7-2 to TRBJ1-1; no firm D call. Germline CDR1 and CDR2: SGHTA and FQGNSA. The CDR3 contains 14 residues. V dropped 1 base and J dropped 1 base, with 7 bases sitting between them. DNA of the CDR3: TGTGCCAGCAGCTTAGTTGTCCCGAACACTGAAGCTTTCTTT. Residues: CASSLVVPNTEAFF.

This rearrangement joins TRBV7-2 to TRBJ1-2; 7 bases line up with TRBD1. V dropped 2 bases and J dropped 4; count of bases not matched to a gene: 19. CDR3 length: 19 residues. The germline V gene has CDR1 SGHTA and CDR2 FQGNSA. The CDR3 loop is CASSLKGAGGAMSVYGYTF. The DNA for the CDR3 is TGTGCCAGCAGCTTAAAGGGGGCGGGAGGGGCGATGTCCGTCTATGGCTACACCTTC.

V usage is TRBV5-1 and J usage is TRBJ1-2; D might be TRBD1 (6 bases). Germline assignment: CDR1 SGHRS and CDR2 YFSETQ. The ends were cut back, 0 bases at V and 1 base at J, with 10 bases in the middle. CDR3 size: 15 residues. The CDR3: CASSLDRDFNYGYTF. CDR3 sequence (DNA): TGCGCCAGCAGCTTGGACAGGGATTTTAACTATGGCTACACCTTC.